This T cell receptor (beta chain) was obtained from a study of T cell clones after liver transplantation. About the study: As an antigen-independent comparator, third-party-reactive TCRbeta sequences came from pre-transplant mixed lymphocyte reactions.

The repertoire was sequenced with immunoSEQ multiplex PCR; TCRdb's copy has only in-frame clones and lacks some. The sample has around 97,000 clones, roughly four fifths seen once. The CDR3 spans 12 residues. V was cut by 4 bases and J by 4 bases, with 7 bases left in between. Germline V gene lookup returns CDR1 MDHEN and CDR2 SYDVKM. Sequenced material: CD4+ T cells from blood, taken around 50 months after liver transplant. This clonotype was sampled from a human patient who received a liver transplant. The T cells may partly be graft donor cells. The chain recombines TRBV28 with TRBJ2-5, with no clear D. This CDR3 reads CASSSVGETQYF. Here the CDR3 DNA reads TGTGCCAGCAGTTCAGTAGGAGAGACCCAGTACTTC.